One and the same sample provided the 22 T cell receptor beta chains below, sequenced in a study of T cell responses to AZD1222 COVID-19 vaccine. Clones were read by immunoSEQ multiplex PCR, and TCRdb kept only the in-frame ones, dropping some. The repertoire includes 150,000 or so clones, about 88% of them detected once, and roughly 5.5% sits in the top ten. The specimen was peripheral blood, collected on day 0 of AZD1222 vaccination. These receptors were obtained from an adult in good health.

This clone was seen only once. The V gene is TRBV7-2, the J gene TRBJ2-7; weak D call: TRBD1 (5 bases). The CDR3 consists of 13 residues. With 5 bases removed from V and 3 bases from J, the gap between germline ends came to 11 bases. CDR1 is SGHTA, CDR2 FQGNSA, per germline. The CDR3 DNA reads TGTGCCAGCAGCCGTCGCGACAGCTACGAGCAGTACTTC. It codes for CASSRRDSYEQYF.

This clone showed up just a few times. The rearrangement uses TRBV9 and TRBJ1-4, with 8 bases aligning to TRBD1. This CDR3 region has 17 residues. The V and J ends lost 3 bases and 7 bases, in that order; junction bases with no gene match: 14. The germline gives CDR1 SGDLS, CDR2 YYNGEE. Here the CDR3 DNA reads TGTGCCAGCAGCGATAGCCCAACAGGGGGATTCGGTGAAAAACTGTTTTTT. Residues: CASSDSPTGGFGEKLFF.

The gene calls are TRBV10-2 and TRBJ1-6; D might be TRBD1 (6 bases). This CDR3 region has 14 residues. The ends were cut back, 5 bases at V and 7 bases at J, with 12 bases in the middle. Germline V gene lookup returns CDR1 WSHSY and CDR2 SAAADI. The CDR3 region has the DNA TGCGCCAGCAGTACCGCACAGGGAAATTCACCCCTCCACTTT. Translated, it gives CASSTAQGNSPLHF.

The chain has TRBV7-2 and TRBJ2-5; 9 bases are a match to TRBD2. The CDR3 contains 17 residues. V lost 0 bases to trimming and J lost 8 bases; unmatched junction nucleotides: 13. In germline, CDR1 is SGHTA, CDR2 FQGNSA. The CDR3 DNA is TGTGCCAGCAGCTTAGCGCAGGGACTAGCACCCTGGGGAACCCAGTACTTC. It is translated as CASSLAQGLAPWGTQYF.

For this clone: Since no conserved phenylalanine or tryptophan closes the CDR3, a read error is the likely cause. Because the CDR3's place on the DNA is in doubt, the DNA is left out and the CDR3 is given as listed by TCRdb. The V gene is TRBV5-6, the J gene TRBJ1-2. Germline lookup yields CDR1 SGHDT and CDR2 YYEEEE. The CDR3 spans 12 residues, counting both ends. This CDR3 reads CASSLYNRPTEI.

This CDR3 reads CARSRIRSEVQGNLLNTEAFF. The CDR3 DNA is TGTGCCAGAAGCCGAATACGATCGGAGGTCCAGGGGAACCTACTGAACACTGAAGCTTTCTTT. The rearrangement joins TRBV5-3 to TRBJ1-1, with D maybe TRBD1 (6 bases). TRBV5-3 belongs to the ORF category, with a function that is uncertain. The length of the CDR3 is 21 residues. The V end was cut by 4 bases, the J end by 0 bases, with 31 bases between.

V gene TRBV3-1 (or the pseudogene TRBV3-2) combines with J gene TRBJ1-5, with D hard to call. Germline V lookup: CDR1 LGHDT, CDR2 YNNKEL (reference sequence). The CDR3 runs to 15 residues. Trimming removed 1 base at V and 0 bases at J, with 7 bases between. The CDR3 sequence: CASSQGQVSNQPQHF. The CDR3 nucleotides are TGTGCCAGCAGCCAAGGACAAGTTAGCAATCAGCCCCAGCATTTT.

The chain links TRBV4-1 to TRBJ1-1, with unresolved D. CDR3 length equals 13 residues. Germline V CDR1 and CDR2: MGHRA, YSYEKL. The V end lost 2 bases, the J end lost 6 bases, and 10 bases lay between the germline ends. CDR3 DNA sequence: TGCGCCAGCAGCCAAACGGCTGGGCCTGAAGCTTTCTTT. This sequence encodes CASSQTAGPEAFF.

The chain has TRBV18 and TRBJ2-5; 11 bases fit TRBD1. Germline loops: CDR1 KGHSH, CDR2 LQKENI. The ends lost 3 bases at V and 5 bases at J; junction bases unmatched: 5. The length of the CDR3 is 15 residues. The CDR3 sequence: CASSPAGTGGETQYF. The CDR3 DNA follows: TGTGCCAGCTCACCGGCCGGGACAGGGGGGGAGACCCAGTACTTC. Full variable domain (rest looked up from reference TRBV18 and TRBJ2-5): NAGVMQNPRHLVRRRGQEARLRCSPMKGHSHVYWYRQLPEEGLKFMVYLQKENIIDESGMPKERFSAEFPKEGPSILRIQQVVRGDSAAYFCASSPAGTGGETQYFGPGTRLLVL.

This chain uses TRBV6-2 or TRBV6-3 with TRBJ2-1; no clear D. Trimming left V 2 bases short and J 6 bases short, with 17 bases between. Germline-derived CDR1 and CDR2 are MNHEY and SVGEGT. The CDR3 extends over 16 amino acids. DNA for the CDR3: TGTGCCAGCAGTTACGATCGTAGGGCAGTCGGCAATGAGCAGTTCTTC. It encodes CASSYDRRAVGNEQFF.

The chain links TRBV5-4 to TRBJ2-1; D is possibly TRBD1 (6 bases). Germline V lookup: CDR1 SGHNT, CDR2 YYREEE (reference sequence). The V end lost 2 bases, the J end lost 8 bases, and 14 bases lay between the germline ends. This CDR3 is built from 14 residues. DNA for the CDR3: TGTGCCAGCAGCTTCGGGCAGGGGTGGGATGAGCAGTTCTTC. Translation: CASSFGQGWDEQFF.

The chain has TRBV4-3 and TRBJ1-5; D ambiguous. The germline gives CDR1 LGHNA, CDR2 YSLEER. The CDR3 contains 16 residues. V shed 0 bases and J shed 0 bases, with 9 bases lying between them. CDR3 protein: CASSQEVAISNQPQHF. For the CDR3, the DNA is TGCGCCAGCAGCCAAGAAGTCGCGATTAGCAATCAGCCCCAGCATTTT.

The J gene is TRBJ2-7, the V gene TRBV19, with D perhaps matching TRBD1 or TRBD2 (5 bases each). V dropped 5 bases and J dropped 2 bases, with 13 bases sitting between them. The V gene's germline CDR1 is LNHDA and CDR2 SQIVND (reference sequence). The CDR3 totals 14 residues. This chain's CDR3 is CASSPRDGAYEQYF. The CDR3 bases are TGTGCCAGTAGTCCCCGGGACGGCGCCTACGAGCAGTACTTC.

The genes are TRBV5-1 and TRBJ2-6; D gene ambiguous. Germline assignment: CDR1 SGHRS and CDR2 YFSETQ. There are 16 residues in the CDR3. V was shortened by 4 bases and J by 0 bases, with 11 bases between the two germline ends. The CDR3: CASSLRPSSGANVLTF. The CDR3 coding sequence is TGCGCCAGCAGCCTCCGTCCCAGCTCTGGGGCCAACGTCCTGACTTTC.

The rearrangement joins TRBV7-2 to TRBJ2-7, with D uncertain. Germline V CDR1 and CDR2: SGHTA, FQGNSA. The CDR3 is 14 amino acids. V gave up 0 bases and J gave up 4 bases, with 10 bases separating them. The CDR3 is CASSLAVVGYEQYF. The CDR3 nucleotides are TGTGCCAGCAGCTTAGCAGTGGTTGGGTACGAGCAGTACTTC. The full variable domain, its missing parts supplied by reference TRBV7-2 and TRBJ2-7, is GAGVSQSPSNKVTEKGKDVELRCDPISGHTALYWYRQSLGQGLEFLIYFQGNSAPDKSGLPSDRFSAERTGGSVSTLTIQRTQQEDSAVYLCASSLAVVGYEQYFGPGTRLTVT.

The rearrangement uses TRBV4-3 and TRBJ2-7; D gene unclear. V lost 1 base, J lost 6 bases, and 13 bases lay in between. The CDR3 sequence is 14 residues long. Germline V gene sequence: CDR1 LGHNA, CDR2 YSLEER. In DNA, the CDR3 is TGCGCCAGCAGCCAAGCCCTTCGGTCTGGCGAGCAGTACTTC. It encodes CASSQALRSGEQYF.

J is TRBJ1-1 and V is TRBV30; D call uncertain. The V gene's germline CDR1 is GTSNPN and CDR2 SVGIG (reference sequence). V gave up 4 bases and J gave up 1 base, with 10 bases separating them. The CDR3 runs to 13 residues. The CDR3 DNA sequence: TGTGCCTGGATCCCTCGGGGGAACACTGAAGCTTTCTTT. Protein sequence: CAWIPRGNTEAFF.

The rearrangement links TRBV19 to TRBJ2-1, with 9 bases identical to TRBD2. V dropped 3 bases and J dropped 3; count of bases not matched to a gene: 3. Looked up from germline, CDR1 is LNHDA and CDR2 is SQIVND (reference sequence). The CDR3 totals 15 residues. CDR3 bases: TGTGCCAGTAGTATGGTAGCGGGAGACTACAATGAGCAGTTCTTC. Its translation: CASSMVAGDYNEQFF.

This clone was observed a handful of times. The V gene is TRBV30, the J gene TRBJ1-5; 8 positions agree with TRBD1. V shed 8 bases and J 0 bases; nucleotides not matched to a gene: 3. In germline, CDR1 is GTSNPN, CDR2 SVGIG (reference sequence). This CDR3 has 13 amino acids. This CDR3 reads CAQGADSNQPQHF. The CDR3 coding sequence is TGTGCCCAGGGGGCAGATAGCAATCAGCCCCAGCATTTT.

The gene calls are TRBV27 and TRBJ2-3; no clear D. This CDR3 has 15 amino acids. Trimming took off 4 bases at V and 2 bases at J, with 13 bases between the two ends. The V gene's germline CDR1 is MNHEY and CDR2 SMNVEV (reference sequence). The DNA for the CDR3 is TGTGCCAGCAGTTCCGGCAGGCGTCTCACAGATACGCAGTATTTT. This gives the protein CASSSGRRLTDTQYF.

The CDR3, as DNA: TGTGCCAGCAGTTTATCGAGTAGCGGGAGGTACGAGCAGTACTTC. As protein: CASSLSSSGRYEQYF. The rearrangement uses TRBV27 and TRBJ2-7; TRBD2 agrees at 10 bases. The CDR3 has 15 residues. The germline gives CDR1 MNHEY, CDR2 SMNVEV (reference sequence). Trimming cost V 0 bases and J 4 bases; bases outside gene matches: 3.

The chain uses TRBV24-1 and TRBJ2-3; TRBD2 agrees at 9 bases. Germline V lookup: CDR1 KGHDR, CDR2 SFDVKD. The V and J ends lost 4 bases and 3 bases, in that order; junction bases with no gene match: 7. The CDR3 sequence is 16 residues long. CDR3 sequence: CATSEVSGGPTDTQYF. As DNA, the CDR3 is TGTGCCACCAGTGAAGTCAGCGGGGGGCCAACAGATACGCAGTATTTT.